Many counts were recorded for the clone carrying this TCR beta chain. Its matching antigen is unknown. This entry comes from a study of neurological immune-mediated disorders. Synthesis of cDNA was performed by 5'RACE using 10-nucleotide random UMIs. TCRdb used MiXCR to reprocess the 5' RACE reads, holding one entry per CDR3 protein. This sample has tens of thousands of distinct CDR3 sequences; roughly 4% occur once, and the top ten carry 2.2%. Trimming took 0 bases from V and 2 from J, leaving 13 bases between them. The germline gives CDR1 DFQATT, CDR2 SNEGSKA (reference sequence). The CDR3 is 15 amino acids. Study results and caveats: No CDR3 amino acid sequences recurred among expanded clones across subjects, suggesting private repertoires in all groups. It was HTLV-1-associated myelopathy that showed the most TCR clonal expansion, while multiple sclerosis showed the least, falling below healthy controls. The study phylogenetically grouped the repertoires of 18 of 34 multiple sclerosis patients into one related-CDR3 cluster, a possible signature.

Sequencing used PBMCs. This receptor was identified in a woman between 50 and 59 years old with multiple sclerosis. V gene TRBV20-1 combines with J gene TRBJ2-5; D is possibly TRBD2 (6 bases). The CDR3 coding sequence is TGCAGTGCTAGAGAGTTTGCGGGGACTCAAGAGACCCAGTACTTC. Translating it yields CSAREFAGTQETQYF.